The entry that follows covers one TCR beta chain sequence. Its matching antigen is unknown. The trim removed 4 bases at V and 2 bases at J, leaving 6 bases unmatched. CDR1 and CDR2 from the germline V gene are SGDLS and YYNGEE. The CDR3 runs to 16 residues. This sample was included in a study of shared clonotypes between healthy human individuals. Study as a whole: The plates for each donor numbered three CD4 naive, three CD4 memory, two CD8 naive and one CD8 memory.

It was CD45RO-negative cells, positively selected for CCR7, that made up naive CD8 cells, with terminally differentiated effector memory CD45RA+ cells excluded. The donor cohort consisted entirely of Caucasian adults residing in Nashville, Tennessee. The repertoire was sequenced with immunoSEQ multiplex PCR; TCRdb's copy has only in-frame clones and lacks some. This sample has about 2 million clones, with approximately 94% found just once. Findings and limits, study-wide: Naive subsets usually exceeded memory subsets in estimated richness. Generation probabilities were higher for clonotypes shared across all four sorted-subset donors than for unshared ones.

The source of this sequence is a man between 18 and 35 years old in good health. The V gene is TRBV9, the J gene TRBJ2-3, with TRBD2 identical over 11 bases. What was sequenced was naive CD8+ T cells sorted from blood. The CDR3 region has the DNA TGTGCCAGCAGCCCCGGGACTAGCGGACCCACAGATACGCAGTATTTT. This encodes CASSPGTSGPTDTQYF. Full variable domain (rest looked up from reference TRBV9 and TRBJ2-3): DSGVTQTPKHLITATGQRVTLRCSPRSGDLSVYWYQQSLDQGLQFLIQYYNGEERAKGNILERFSAQQFPDLHSELNLSSLELGDSALYFCASSPGTSGPTDTQYFGPGTRLTVL.